The entry below gives a single T cell receptor beta chain sequence along with its context. Only in-frame clones appear in the TCRdb table, and some are missing; sequencing was by immunoSEQ multiplex PCR. Counted here are about 55,000 clones, 70% to 90% occurring once; the ten biggest clones make up 1.1% to 1.5%. In germline, CDR1 is MNHEY, CDR2 SMNVEV (reference sequence). The CDR3 is 16 residues long. Trimming took off 3 bases at V and 6 bases at J, with 18 bases between the two ends. This record belongs to a study of CD4 T cells in relation to SARS-CoV-2 and coronaviruses. Before the COVID-19 pandemic, during about 2010-2018, CD4+ T cells were taken from unexposed donors.

This TCR was sampled from a human donor in good health. V gene TRBV27 combines with J gene TRBJ2-1; D perhaps matches TRBD1 (6 bases). The sample was memory CD4+ T cells from PBMCs. The CDR3 DNA sequence: TGTGCCAGCAGTTTTCGGTTTGGGGGACAAATCAATGAGCAGTTCTTC. Protein: CASSFRFGGQINEQFF.